This paragraph reports one TCR beta chain. Its antigen is currently unknown. The same CDR3 arises from other DNA sequences in this sample as well. This CDR3 is built from 15 residues. V lost 2 bases and J 7 bases, leaving 12 bases between the germline ends. In germline, CDR1 is MNHEY, CDR2 SVGAGI. The table came from immunoSEQ multiplex PCR; TCRdb's copy has only in-frame clones and leaves some out. This repertoire shows roughly 14,000 clones, 53% found once; its top ten account for about 3.3%. Recipient PBMCs carried a CFSE label and met irradiated graft donor PBMCs for six to seven days before FACS sorting. The data derive from a study of Tregs in tolerant kidney transplant recipients.

This material consisted of CD4+ T cells from blood cultured with allogeneic cells, taken before the transplant. The receptor comes from a human patient who received a combined kidney and bone marrow transplant. The chain has TRBV6-5 and TRBJ1-6; weak D call: TRBD1 (5 bases). CDR3 in amino acids: CASSYGDRNNSPLHF. The CDR3 DNA is TGTGCCAGCAGTTACGGAGACAGAAACAATTCACCCCTCCACTTT.